The sequence of this T cell receptor (beta chain) was determined in a study of CD4+ T cells in melanoma. Measured with immunoSEQ multiplex PCR; TCRdb has only the in-frame clones, and not every one. The sample consists of tens of thousands of clones, 60% to 75% of them appearing once. Germline V lookup: CDR1 ENHRY, CDR2 SYGVKD. The CDR3 runs 15 residues. The V gene end was trimmed by 6 bases and the J gene end by 0 bases; junction bases not matched to a gene: 4. The chain recombines TRBV10-3 with TRBJ2-1, with 8 nucleotides matching TRBD1. The sequence was obtained from a human donor with melanoma. The sequencing sample was made of tumor tissue. The CDR3 here is CAIRGTGSSYNEQFF. The CDR3, as DNA: TGTGCCATCAGGGGGACAGGAAGCTCCTACAATGAGCAGTTCTTC.